These 6 T cell receptor beta chains share one sample of origin, sequenced in a study of Ad26.COV2.S vaccination and SARS-CoV-2 variants. TCRdb keeps only in-frame clones here, not all; method: immunoSEQ multiplex PCR. The sample lists about 350,000 clones, over 75% occurring once. The treatment denotes: some 20 received Ad26.COV2.S at low or high dose, single or two shots; several received placebo; per-sample allocation not given. Samples analyzed were those drawn on day 63 after the first vaccine or placebo injection. The specimen was peripheral blood, collected in a trial of Ad26.COV2.S vaccine versus placebo. Receptors were obtained from a person aged 18-65 years who received the Ad26.COV2.S COVID-19 vaccine or a placebo.

The rearrangement uses TRBV19 and TRBJ1-1, with a possible D match to TRBD1 (6 bases). In germline, CDR1 is LNHDA, CDR2 SQIVND (reference sequence). The CDR3 spans 12 residues. V lost 3 bases and J 7 bases, leaving 9 bases between the germline ends. The CDR3 region is CASSIQGNEAFF. CDR3 DNA: TGTGCCAGTAGTATTCAGGGGAATGAAGCTTTCTTT.

This chain uses TRBV7-8 with TRBJ1-2, with D unclear. Trimming cost V 6 bases and J 2 bases, with 16 bases left between them. This CDR3 contains 15 residues. Germline lookup yields CDR1 SGHVS and CDR2 FQNEAQ. In nucleotides, the CDR3 is TGTGCCAGCAGTCGCGAGAGGGCGGGAAACTATGGCTACACCTTC. It encodes CASSRERAGNYGYTF.

This clone was picked up one time. The chain combines TRBV2 with TRBJ1-2, with D unclear. Germline CDR1 is SNHLY and CDR2 is FYNNEI. Trimming cost V 11 bases and J 7 bases, with 17 bases left between them. This CDR3 comprises 12 residues. DNA of the CDR3: TGTGCCGAACGCGGGGTTGGTGGTGGCTACACCTTC. As protein: CAERGVGGGYTF.

The chain links TRBV27 to TRBJ2-7; D unclear. The germline V and J ends were trimmed by 0 bases and 3 bases, with 9 bases remaining between them. Germline V gene lookup returns CDR1 MNHEY and CDR2 SMNVEV (reference sequence). The CDR3 runs 14 residues. CDR3 loop: CASSLSGPSYEQYF. The CDR3 DNA reads TGTGCCAGCAGTTTATCCGGGCCAAGCTACGAGCAGTACTTC.

This clone was picked up one time. The chain employs TRBV3-1 (or the pseudogene TRBV3-2) and TRBJ1-2, with a tentative D call TRBD1 (6 bases). The V end lost 1 base, the J end lost 3 bases, and 9 bases lay between the germline ends. This CDR3 comprises 14 residues. Per germline, CDR1 LGHDT and CDR2 YNNKEL (reference sequence). For the CDR3, the DNA is TGTGCCAGCAGCCAAGTCCCAGGGGACTATGGCTACACCTTC. Protein product: CASSQVPGDYGYTF.

This chain connects TRBV5-1 to TRBJ2-1, with TRBD1 identical over 9 bases. With 3 bases clipped from V and 7 bases from J, the junction kept 5 bases outside the gene matches. The CDR3 loop spans 14 amino acids. CDR1 SGHRS and CDR2 YFSETQ come from the germline V gene. The CDR3 nucleotides are TGCGCCAGCAGCTGGCTGGGACAGGGTAATGAGCAGTTCTTC. It yields the protein CASSWLGQGNEQFF.